The 2 T cell receptor beta chains below were found in one sample sequenced in a study of Tregs in tolerant kidney transplant recipients. Repertoires were generated with immunoSEQ multiplex PCR, while TCRdb's copy carries only in-frame clones and drops some. The table has fewer than 80,000 clones, roughly 98% seen once; the top ten hold 0.3% to 0.4%. The sequences come from Tregs from blood, collected before the transplant. These receptor sequences come from a human donor who received a combined kidney and bone marrow transplant.

The CDR3 sequence is CASNRNGEGEQYF. The CDR3 DNA is TGTGCCAGCAACCGAAACGGGGAGGGGGAGCAGTACTTC. The rearrangement links TRBV27 to TRBJ2-7, with TRBD2 matching 7 bases. Germline-derived CDR1 and CDR2 are MNHEY and SMNVEV (reference sequence). This CDR3 has 13 amino acids. After removal of 7 bases from V and 7 bases from J, the junction contained 10 bases not matched to a gene.

This chain links TRBV2 with TRBJ2-5; TRBD1 matches at 7 bases. With 6 bases clipped from V and 3 bases from J, the junction kept 7 bases outside the gene matches. CDR1 is SNHLY and CDR2 is FYNNEI in the germline V gene. This CDR3 comprises 14 residues. The CDR3 DNA sequence: TGTGCCAGCAGGAGGGGTCAGGGGGAAGAGACCCAGTACTTC. As protein: CASRRGQGEETQYF.